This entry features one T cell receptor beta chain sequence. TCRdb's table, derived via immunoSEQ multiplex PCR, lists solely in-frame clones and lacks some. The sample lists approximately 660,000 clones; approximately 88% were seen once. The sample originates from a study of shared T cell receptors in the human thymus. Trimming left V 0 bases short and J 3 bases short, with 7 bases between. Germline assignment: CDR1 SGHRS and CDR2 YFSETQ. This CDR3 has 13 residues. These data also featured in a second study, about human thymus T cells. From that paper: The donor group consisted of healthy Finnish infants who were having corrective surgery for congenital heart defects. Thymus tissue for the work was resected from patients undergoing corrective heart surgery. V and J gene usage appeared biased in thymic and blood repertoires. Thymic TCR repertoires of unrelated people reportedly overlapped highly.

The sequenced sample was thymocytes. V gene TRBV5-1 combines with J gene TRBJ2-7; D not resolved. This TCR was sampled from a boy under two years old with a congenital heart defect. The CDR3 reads CASSLGRYYEQYF. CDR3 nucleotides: TGCGCCAGCAGCTTGGGTCGTTACTACGAGCAGTACTTC. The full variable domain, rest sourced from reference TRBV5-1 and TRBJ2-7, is KAGVTQTPRYLIKTRGQQVTLSCSPISGHRSVSWYQQTPGQGLQFLFEYFSETQRNKGNFPGRFSGRQFSNSRSEMNVSTLELGDSALYLCASSLGRYYEQYFGPGTRLTVT.